The 6 T cell receptor beta chains below all came from one sample that was sequenced in a study of post-analysis software for immune sequencing data. Study-level findings and limits: TRBV segments more frequent in patients than in controls numbered five and included TRBV5-6, TRBV5-1 and TRBV20-1.

The TCR beta cDNA libraries carried unique molecular identifiers. One entry per CDR3 protein, called by TCRdb with MiXCR from the PCR reads. The table lists some 700,000 distinct CDR3 sequences, 59% of them singletons. No antigens are known for them. Sequenced input: blood. Receptor source: a girl aged 2 to 9 with multiple sclerosis.

This rearrangement joins TRBV6-2 or TRBV6-3 to TRBJ2-1, with 12 bases identical to TRBD2. The V segment lost 2 bases and the J segment 4 bases; nucleotides outside the gene matches: 6. Germline values: CDR1 MNHEY, CDR2 SVGEGT. The CDR3 runs 17 residues. The CDR3: CASSYPLAGGQYNEQFF. The CDR3 DNA reads TGTGCCAGCAGTTACCCTCTAGCGGGGGGGCAGTACAATGAGCAGTTCTTC.

This chain joins TRBV11-2 and TRBJ2-5; 10 bases match TRBD2. There are 15 residues in the CDR3. The trim removed 2 bases at V and 4 bases at J, leaving 4 bases unmatched. The V gene's germline CDR1 is SGHAT and CDR2 FQNNGV. The DNA for the CDR3 is TGTGCCAGCAGCTTATACAGCGGGAGGGGAGAGACCCAGTACTTC. The encoded protein is CASSLYSGRGETQYF. Combining the CDR3 with reference TRBV11-2 and TRBJ2-5 gives the whole variable domain EAGVAQSPRYKIIEKRQSVAFWCNPISGHATLYWYQQILGQGPKLLIQFQNNGVVDDSQLPKDRFSAERLKGVDSTLKIQPAKLEDSAVYLCASSLYSGRGETQYFGPGTRLLVL.

This chain connects TRBV15 to TRBJ2-6; a possible D gene is TRBD1 (6 bases). Germline V gene data show CDR1 as LNHNV and CDR2 as YYDKDF (reference sequence). This CDR3 has 16 residues. V lost 0 bases, J lost 2 bases, and 8 bases lay in between. CDR3 DNA sequence: TGTGCCACCAGCAGAGACAGGGGACCTGGGGCCAACGTCCTGACTTTC. Amino acid sequence: CATSRDRGPGANVLTF.

The V and J genes are TRBV7-9 and TRBJ2-3; TRBD1 aligns across 10 bases. This CDR3 is 15 amino acids long. The junction had 7 bases not matched to a gene; V was cut back by 5 bases and J by 5 bases. Germline lookup yields CDR1 SEHNR and CDR2 FQNEAQ (reference sequence). CDR3 in DNA: TGTGCCAGCAGCCTTCGGACAGGGGGTCAAGATACGCAGTATTTT. As protein: CASSLRTGGQDTQYF.

This clonotype was detected only once. The chain recombines TRBV9 with TRBJ2-3, with D hard to call. The CDR3 contains 15 residues. The ends were cut back, 0 bases at V and 4 bases at J, with 12 bases in the middle. Germline-derived CDR1 and CDR2 are SGDLS and YYNGEE. The CDR3 sequence: CASSVVETRPDTQYF. The CDR3 nucleotides read TGTGCCAGCAGCGTAGTGGAGACCCGGCCAGATACGCAGTATTTT.

This clonotype has only one observation. The chain uses TRBV20-1 and TRBJ2-1; D is perhaps TRBD1 (5 bases). The CDR3 consists of 13 residues. Trimming took off 5 bases at V and 4 bases at J, with 12 bases between the two ends. Germline CDR1 reads DFQATT; CDR2 reads SNEGSKA (reference sequence). In DNA form, the CDR3 reads TGCAGTGCTCAGGGTACGCCATACAATGAGCAGTTCTTC. It encodes CSAQGTPYNEQFF.